A single sample is the source of the 25 T cell receptor beta chains below, sequenced in a study of blood T cells in healthy people across ages (dated by TCRdb to 2014 to 2015). The library was produced with 5' RACE. The listed sequencing device is Illumina HiSeq 2500. A second PCR of roughly 7 to 11 cycles was run with a J-beta primer mix and a sample-barcoded 5' primer. Clones were called with MiXCR by TCRdb after fastp trimmed the public reads at Q25, and only in-frame beta chains were retained. Records with the same CDR3 protein are collapsed into one entry carrying the most frequent genes and DNA. The sample has approximately 800,000 distinct CDR3 sequences on record, around a quarter of them singletons. Around 3% of the sample is taken by the ten largest. The same data also contributed to another study, on T cells of mothers and their children.

The sequencing input was blood. The receptors stem from a boy between 10 and 17 years old in good health.

The chain uses TRBV29-1 and TRBJ2-2; D tentatively fits TRBD1 or TRBD2 (6 bases each). The CDR3 spans 14 residues. Between the trimmed V and J ends, which lost 4 bases and 4 bases, there was a span of 13 bases. Germline V gives CDR1 SQVTM, CDR2 ANQGSEA. CDR3 residues: CSVVVGGGTGELFF. CDR3 coding DNA: TGCAGCGTTGTAGTTGGAGGGGGCACCGGGGAGCTGTTTTTT.

The V call is TRBV27, the J call TRBJ2-7, with 10 bases fitting TRBD2. The trim removed 7 bases at V and 2 bases at J, leaving 8 bases unmatched. This CDR3 spans 15 amino acids. Germline CDR1 is MNHEY and CDR2 is SMNVEV (reference sequence). The CDR3 nucleotides read TGTGCCAGCACTCCTGATGGACTAGCGGCCTACGAGCAGTACTTC. As protein: CASTPDGLAAYEQYF.

The rearrangement uses TRBV4-2 and TRBJ2-2, with 8 nucleotides matching TRBD1. CDR1 is LGHNA, CDR2 YNFKEQ, per germline. The CDR3 loop spans 18 amino acids. The junction had 7 bases not matched to a gene; V was cut back by 0 bases and J by 1 base. This CDR3 reads CASSQDRGQGKNTGELFF. Written as DNA, the CDR3 is TGTGCCAGCAGCCAAGATCGCGGACAGGGAAAGAACACCGGGGAGCTGTTTTTT.

The chain joins TRBV10-3 to TRBJ1-5; possible D gene TRBD1, 6 bases. V gave up 4 bases and J gave up 6 bases, with 16 bases separating them. The CDR3 is 15 residues long. Germline lookup yields CDR1 ENHRY and CDR2 SYGVKD. CDR3 sequence (DNA): TGTGCCATCAGTGCCCGGGGGAAACAGGGTCAGCCCCAGCATTTT. It encodes CAISARGKQGQPQHF.

The V and J genes are TRBV29-1 and TRBJ1-1; D remains ambiguous. Per the germline V gene, CDR1 is SQVTM and CDR2 is ANQGSEA. CDR3 length equals 14 residues. Deletions cut 7 bases from V and 5 bases from J, with 20 bases between. The CDR3 protein is CSAHGVLGKTEAFF. CDR3 in DNA: TGCAGCGCCCACGGGGTCCTCGGCAAGACTGAAGCTTTCTTT.

J is TRBJ1-2 and V is TRBV12-5, with no clear D. V was cut by 1 base and J by 10 bases, with 19 bases left in between. Germline V lookup: CDR1 LGHNT, CDR2 FRNRAP. The CDR3 extends over 15 amino acids. The CDR3 region is CASGLALPRRRDYTF. Written as DNA, the CDR3 is TGTGCTAGTGGTTTGGCCCTGCCGAGACGGCGAGACTACACCTTC.

The table lists this clonotype with a count of one. The chain has TRBV6-1 and TRBJ2-7; a possible D gene is TRBD2 (5 bases). Germline lookup yields CDR1 MNHNS and CDR2 SASEGT. With 6 bases removed from V and 5 bases from J, the gap between germline ends came to 17 bases. The CDR3 covers 14 residues. The CDR3 here is CASRSGWTLNEQYF. The CDR3 DNA reads as TGTGCCAGCAGGAGCGGTTGGACTTTAAACGAGCAGTACTTC.

The chain links TRBV7-2 to TRBJ1-4, with a possible D match to TRBD1 (6 bases). Per germline, CDR1 SGHTA and CDR2 FQGNSA. V was pared by 5 bases and J by 5 bases, with 18 bases between. The CDR3 has 16 residues. The CDR3 region is CASSRGGHRANEKLFF. CDR3 nucleotide sequence: TGTGCCAGCAGCCGCGGGGGGCACAGGGCCAATGAAAAACTGTTTTTT.

This clonotype has a count of ten or more. V gene TRBV11-2 combines with J gene TRBJ2-5; D is unresolved. The germline V gene has CDR1 SGHAT and CDR2 FQNNGV. Trimming shortened V by 5 bases and J by 5 bases, and 15 bases separated the two germline ends. The length of the CDR3 is 14 residues. The CDR3, as DNA: TGTGCCAGCAGCGCGCGCGTTGCCGGGGAGACCCAGTACTTC. Translation gives CASSARVAGETQYF.

The chain carries TRBV11-2 and TRBJ2-4; D possibly matches TRBD1 or TRBD2 (5 bases each). The V gene lost 1 base and the J gene lost 6 bases, with 13 bases spanning the gap. The CDR3 is 15 amino acids. The germline CDR1 and CDR2 sequences are SGHAT and FQNNGV. For the CDR3, the DNA is TGTGCCAGCAGCTTAGGGCCGGGGCGATTAAACATTCAGTACTTC. This sequence encodes CASSLGPGRLNIQYF.

This chain connects TRBV6-1 to TRBJ2-4, with no clear D. From germline, CDR1 is MNHNS and CDR2 SASEGT. The CDR3 sequence is 15 residues long. V was trimmed by 8 bases and J by 2 bases, leaving 16 bases between them. CDR3 sequence (DNA): TGTGCCAGCGCCCCAAGGGCCCTTACCAAAAACATTCAGTACTTC. Translating gives CASAPRALTKNIQYF.

This chain links TRBV6-5 with TRBJ1-4; D remains unclear. Germline CDR1 reads MNHEY; CDR2 reads SVGAGI. The CDR3 runs to 14 residues. The ends were cut back, 2 bases at V and 4 bases at J, with 8 bases in the middle. The CDR3 protein is CASSYRRGNEKLFF. The CDR3 DNA reads as TGTGCCAGCAGTTACAGGCGGGGTAATGAAAAACTGTTTTTT.

This clonotype appeared a few times. The chain has TRBV5-1 and TRBJ1-4; possibly TRBD1 for D (6 bases). The CDR3 is 16 residues long. Between the trimmed V and J ends, which lost 0 bases and 10 bases, there was a span of 19 bases. Per the germline V gene, CDR1 is SGHRS and CDR2 is YFSETQ. As DNA, the CDR3 is TGCGCCAGCAGCTTGGCGGTGGGGGGCCTTAGTGGAAAACTGTTTTTT. Translation gives CASSLAVGGLSGKLFF. The whole variable domain, filled in from reference TRBV5-1 and TRBJ1-4, reads KAGVTQTPRYLIKTRGQQVTLSCSPISGHRSVSWYQQTPGQGLQFLFEYFSETQRNKGNFPGRFSGRQFSNSRSEMNVSTLELGDSALYLCASSLAVGGLSGKLFFGSGTQLSVL.

This clonotype was counted a few times. The chain recombines TRBV6-5 with TRBJ2-7, with TRBD1 matching 8 bases. Trimming took 5 bases from V and 2 from J; bases not matched to a gene: 5. This CDR3 contains 14 residues. Germline CDR1 reads MNHEY; CDR2 reads SVGAGI. Here the CDR3 reads CASSLMGQAYEQYF. CDR3 bases: TGTGCCAGCAGTCTAATGGGACAGGCCTACGAGCAGTACTTC.

Remarks on this clonotype: A junction boundary mismatches the germline segment, possibly from a read error. The J gene is TRBJ2-1, the V gene TRBV12-3 or TRBV12-4; no definite D call. The CDR3 is 15 residues long. Written as DNA, the CDR3 is TGTGCCAGCAGTTTAGCTACTACCTCCTACAATGAACAGTTCTTC. Amino acids: CASSLATTSYNEQFF.

The sample holds a few counts of this clonotype. V is TRBV15 and J is TRBJ2-1, with TRBD1 matching over 11 bases. CDR1 is LNHNV and CDR2 is YYDKDF in the germline V gene (reference sequence). The CDR3 has 18 amino acids. Trimming cost V 0 bases and J 7 bases; bases outside gene matches: 11. The chain's CDR3 is CATSRDRTGGLERNEQFF. CDR3 in DNA: TGTGCCACCAGCAGAGATAGGACAGGGGGCTTAGAGAGAAATGAGCAGTTCTTC.

The chain recombines TRBV2 with TRBJ2-5; 8 bases map to TRBD1. After removal of 8 bases from V and 4 bases from J, the junction contained 15 bases not matched to a gene. This CDR3 spans 16 amino acids. Germline V gives CDR1 SNHLY, CDR2 FYNNEI. In nucleotides, the CDR3 is TGTGCCAGCCCCCGGGACAGGTTACGGTCCGCAGAGACCCAGTACTTC. It translates to CASPRDRLRSAETQYF.

The V and J genes are TRBV10-3 and TRBJ2-3; 7 bases match TRBD1. The CDR3 sequence is 16 residues long. Looked up from germline, CDR1 is ENHRY and CDR2 is SYGVKD. The trim removed 1 base at V and 0 bases at J, leaving 4 bases unmatched. The CDR3 protein is CAISELGDSSTDTQYF. The CDR3 bases are TGTGCCATCAGTGAGTTGGGGGACAGCAGCACAGATACGCAGTATTTT.

The chain carries TRBV11-2 and TRBJ1-1, with unresolved D. V was clipped by 0 bases and J by 7 bases, with 12 bases between them. Germline values: CDR1 SGHAT, CDR2 FQNNGV. The CDR3 loop spans 14 amino acids. The CDR3 DNA is TGTGCCAGCAGCTTAGATCCAGGCGGGCGTGAAGCTTTCTTT. It specifies CASSLDPGGREAFF.

The chain couples TRBV28 to TRBJ2-7, with TRBD1 matching 9 bases. The CDR3 has 14 amino acids. Germline V lookup: CDR1 MDHEN, CDR2 SYDVKM. The trim removed 8 bases at V and 3 bases at J, leaving 8 bases unmatched. This CDR3 reads CASRTGTGFYEQYF. The CDR3 DNA reads TGTGCCAGCCGCACCGGGACAGGGTTCTACGAGCAGTACTTC.

This clonotype was seen only a few times. The rearrangement joins TRBV5-1 to TRBJ2-6; D remains unclear. This CDR3 contains 13 residues. Per the germline V gene, CDR1 is SGHRS and CDR2 is YFSETQ. V lost 4 bases and J 4 bases, leaving 6 bases between the germline ends. CDR3 in amino acids: CASSQMGANVLTF. The DNA of the CDR3 is TGCGCCAGCAGCCAAATGGGGGCCAACGTCCTGACTTTC.

The rearrangement links TRBV12-2 to TRBJ2-3; the DNA was not used to check the table's D call, TRBD1. TRBV12-2 is labeled a pseudogene. CDR3 size: 17 residues. Written as DNA, the CDR3 is TGTGCAAGTCGCTTAGGAGAGACAGGGGCACTCACAGATACGCAGTATTTT. This sequence encodes CASRLGETGALTDTQYF.

The rearrangement links TRBV2 to TRBJ1-4; D gene uncertain. The CDR3 loop spans 14 amino acids. V was cut by 4 bases and J by 6 bases, with 12 bases left in between. Germline-derived CDR1 and CDR2 are SNHLY and FYNNEI. In DNA form, the CDR3 reads TGTGCCAGCAGTGGGGAAAGGGTGGATGAAAAACTGTTTTTT. This encodes CASSGERVDEKLFF.

This sequence joins TRBV3-1 and TRBJ1-1; weak D call: TRBD1 (5 bases). CDR1 and CDR2 (germline): LGHDT, YNNKEL (reference sequence). V was pared by 4 bases and J by 4 bases, with 13 bases between. CDR3 size: 14 residues. CDR3 DNA: TGTGCCAGCAGCCTCCCCGGGACGGGCACTGAAGCTTTCTTT. Protein: CASSLPGTGTEAFF.

This clonotype was detected a few times. The chain couples TRBV5-5 to TRBJ1-1; D unclear. The CDR3 consists of 14 residues. Trimming left V 0 bases short and J 0 bases short, with 6 bases between. Germline values: CDR1 SGHKS, CDR2 YYEKEE (reference sequence). The CDR3 sequence is CASSLDDMNTEAFF. CDR3 nucleotide sequence: TGTGCCAGCAGCTTGGACGACATGAACACTGAAGCTTTCTTT.